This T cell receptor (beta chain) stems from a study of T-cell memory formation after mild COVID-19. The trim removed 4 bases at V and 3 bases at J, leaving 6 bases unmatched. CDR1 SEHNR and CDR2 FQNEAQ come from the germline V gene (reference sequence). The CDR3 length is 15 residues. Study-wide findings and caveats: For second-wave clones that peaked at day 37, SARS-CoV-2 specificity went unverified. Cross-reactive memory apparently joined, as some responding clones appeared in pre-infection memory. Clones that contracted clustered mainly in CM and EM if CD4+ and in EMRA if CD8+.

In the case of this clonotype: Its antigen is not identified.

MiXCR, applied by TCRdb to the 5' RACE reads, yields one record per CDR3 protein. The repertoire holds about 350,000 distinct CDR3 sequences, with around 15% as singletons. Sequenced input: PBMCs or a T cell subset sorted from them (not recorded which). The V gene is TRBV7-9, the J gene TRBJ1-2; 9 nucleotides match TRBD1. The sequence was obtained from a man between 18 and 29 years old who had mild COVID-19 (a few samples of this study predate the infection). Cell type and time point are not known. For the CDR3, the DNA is TGTGCCAGCAGCTCCTGGACAGGGGTCGACTATGGCTACACCTTC. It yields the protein CASSSWTGVDYGYTF.